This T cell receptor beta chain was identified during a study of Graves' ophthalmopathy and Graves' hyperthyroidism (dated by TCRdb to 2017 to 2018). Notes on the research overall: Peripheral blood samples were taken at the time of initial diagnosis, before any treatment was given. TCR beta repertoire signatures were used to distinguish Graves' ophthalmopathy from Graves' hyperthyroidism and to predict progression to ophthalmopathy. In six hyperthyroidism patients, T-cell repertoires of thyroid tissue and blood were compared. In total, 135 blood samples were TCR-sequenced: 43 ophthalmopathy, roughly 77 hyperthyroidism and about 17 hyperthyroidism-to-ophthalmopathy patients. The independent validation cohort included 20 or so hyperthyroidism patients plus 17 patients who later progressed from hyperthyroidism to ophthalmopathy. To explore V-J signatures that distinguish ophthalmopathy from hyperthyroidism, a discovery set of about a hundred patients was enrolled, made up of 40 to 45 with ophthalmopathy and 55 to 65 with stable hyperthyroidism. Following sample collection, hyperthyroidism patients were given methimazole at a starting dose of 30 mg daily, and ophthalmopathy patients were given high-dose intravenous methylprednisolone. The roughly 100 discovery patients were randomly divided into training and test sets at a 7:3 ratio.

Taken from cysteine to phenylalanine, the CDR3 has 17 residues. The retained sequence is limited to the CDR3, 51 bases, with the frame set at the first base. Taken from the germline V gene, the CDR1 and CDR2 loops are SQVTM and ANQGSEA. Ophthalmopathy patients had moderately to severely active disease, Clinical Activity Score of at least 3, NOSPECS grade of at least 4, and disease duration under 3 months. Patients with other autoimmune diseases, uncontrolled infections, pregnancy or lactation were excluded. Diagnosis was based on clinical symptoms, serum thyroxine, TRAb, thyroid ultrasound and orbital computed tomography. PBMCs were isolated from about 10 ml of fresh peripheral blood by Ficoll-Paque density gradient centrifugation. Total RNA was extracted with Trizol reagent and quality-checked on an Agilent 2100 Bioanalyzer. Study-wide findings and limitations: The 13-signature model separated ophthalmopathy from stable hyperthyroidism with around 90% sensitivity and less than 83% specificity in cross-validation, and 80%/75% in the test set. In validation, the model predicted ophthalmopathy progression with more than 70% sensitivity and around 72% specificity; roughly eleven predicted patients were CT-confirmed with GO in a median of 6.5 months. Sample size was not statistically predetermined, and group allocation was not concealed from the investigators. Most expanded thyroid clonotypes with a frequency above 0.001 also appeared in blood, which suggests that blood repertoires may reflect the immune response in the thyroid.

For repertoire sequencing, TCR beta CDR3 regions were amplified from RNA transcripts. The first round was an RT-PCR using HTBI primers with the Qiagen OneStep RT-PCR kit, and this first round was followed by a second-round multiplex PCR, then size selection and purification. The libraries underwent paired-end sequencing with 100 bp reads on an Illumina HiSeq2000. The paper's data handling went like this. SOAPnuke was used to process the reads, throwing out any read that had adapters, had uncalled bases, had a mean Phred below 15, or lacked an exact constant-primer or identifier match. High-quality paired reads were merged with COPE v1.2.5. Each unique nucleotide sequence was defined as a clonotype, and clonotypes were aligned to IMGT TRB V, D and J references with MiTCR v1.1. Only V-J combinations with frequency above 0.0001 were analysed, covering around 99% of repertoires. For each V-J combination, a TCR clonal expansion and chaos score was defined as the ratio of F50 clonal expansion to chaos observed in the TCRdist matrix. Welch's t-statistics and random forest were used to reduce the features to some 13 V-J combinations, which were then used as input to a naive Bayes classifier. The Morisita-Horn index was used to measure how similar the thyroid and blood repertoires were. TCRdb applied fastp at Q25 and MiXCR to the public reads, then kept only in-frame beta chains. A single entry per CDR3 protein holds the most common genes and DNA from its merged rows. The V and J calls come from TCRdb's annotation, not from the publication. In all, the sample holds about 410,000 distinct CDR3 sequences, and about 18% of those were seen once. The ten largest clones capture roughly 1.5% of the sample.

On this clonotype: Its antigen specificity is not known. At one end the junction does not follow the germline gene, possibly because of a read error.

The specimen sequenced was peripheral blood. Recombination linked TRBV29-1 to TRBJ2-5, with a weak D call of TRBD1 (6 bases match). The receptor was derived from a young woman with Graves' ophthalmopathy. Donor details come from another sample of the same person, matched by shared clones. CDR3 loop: CSVGSTGRPNYQESQYF. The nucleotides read TGCAGCGTTGGTTCTACAGGGCGTCCCAACTACCAAGAGTCCCAGTACTTC.